At least ten counts were recorded for the clone carrying this T cell receptor (beta chain). These data originate in a study of glioma-infiltrating T cells. TCR alpha and beta CDR3 regions were amplified from RNA using iRepertoire nested multiplex PCR. Tissue mRNA or PBMC total RNA, 100-400 ng, went into one-step reverse transcription and amplification. TCRdb processed the multiplex PCR reads anew with MiXCR; each CDR3 protein has one entry. Of roughly 200,000 distinct CDR3 sequences listed, approximately 30% are singletons. The sequence derives from a human donor with low-grade glioma or glioblastoma, undergoing nonglioma brain surgery, or in good health (not recorded which). Sequenced: glioma tissue, nonneoplastic brain tissue, or PBMCs (not recorded which).

The CDR3 sequence is CASRPGLPDTDTQYF. As DNA, the CDR3 is TGTGCCAGCAGGCCCGGACTACCCGACACAGATACGCAGTATTTT. The genes are TRBV6-2 or TRBV6-3 and TRBJ2-3; perhaps TRBD2 as D (6 bases). Trimming took 6 bases from V and 2 from J, leaving 15 bases between them. CDR1 and CDR2 from the germline V gene are MNHEY and SVGEGT. The CDR3 totals 15 residues.